The next 14 T cell receptor beta chains were all read from a single sample in a study of control samples from healthy donors and cancer patients (dated by TCRdb to the early 2020s). The library was obtained by the immunoSEQ multiplex PCR assay. TCRdb mirrors the immuneACCESS table, restricted to in-frame sequences. Some clones are absent from its copies; in checked studies, under half trace to an unresolved V gene, and the reason for the others is unknown. Here the sample has roughly 130,000 clones; about 88% occur a single time. Roughly 3.1% of the sample comes from the top ten. Input material: blood. These TCRs come from a man aged 50 to 59 in good health.

The genes are TRBV10-1 and TRBJ2-3; D unresolved. Between the trimmed V and J ends, which lost 6 bases and 2 bases, there was a span of 12 bases. Germline values: CDR1 WNHNN, CDR2 SYGVQD (reference sequence). This CDR3 comprises 14 residues. Here the CDR3 reads CASSGRRSTDTQYF. The CDR3 coding sequence is TGCGCCAGCAGCGGCAGGCGCTCCACAGATACGCAGTATTTT.

The chain carries TRBV10-2 and TRBJ2-1; D is possibly TRBD1 (5 bases). V lost 5 bases, J lost 4 bases, and 15 bases lay in between. The germline V gene encodes CDR1 WSHSY and CDR2 SAAADI. The CDR3 totals 15 residues. CDR3 nucleotides: TGCGCCAGCAGTCGGACAAACCCGAGGTACAATGAGCAGTTCTTC. It encodes CASSRTNPRYNEQFF.

This clone was counted once. The chain carries TRBV7-2 and TRBJ1-5; 8 nucleotides match TRBD1. Germline-derived CDR1 and CDR2 are SGHTA and FQGNSA. Losses at the gene ends were 2 bases for V and 3 bases for J; bases not matched to a gene: 3. The CDR3 sequence is 15 residues long. CDR3 sequence reads: CASSLRTGYNQPQHF. Written as DNA, the CDR3 is TGTGCCAGCAGCTTACGGACAGGGTACAATCAGCCCCAGCATTTT. Full variable domain (outside the CDR3, taken from reference TRBV7-2 and TRBJ1-5): GAGVSQSPSNKVTEKGKDVELRCDPISGHTALYWYRQSLGQGLEFLIYFQGNSAPDKSGLPSDRFSAERTGGSVSTLTIQRTQQEDSAVYLCASSLRTGYNQPQHFGDGTRLSIL.

This clone appeared once. This chain joins TRBV9 and TRBJ2-2; D unclear. Deletions cut 2 bases from V and 1 base from J, with 6 bases between. Germline assignment: CDR1 SGDLS and CDR2 YYNGEE. The CDR3 has 14 residues. In DNA form, the CDR3 reads TGTGCCAGCAGCGTGACCCAGAACACCGGGGAGCTGTTTTTT. Encoded protein: CASSVTQNTGELFF. Full variable domain (rest looked up from reference TRBV9 and TRBJ2-2): DSGVTQTPKHLITATGQRVTLRCSPRSGDLSVYWYQQSLDQGLQFLIQYYNGEERAKGNILERFSAQQFPDLHSELNLSSLELGDSALYFCASSVTQNTGELFFGEGSRLTVL.

The chain is built from TRBV3-1 (or the pseudogene TRBV3-2) and TRBJ2-2; D uncertain. Per germline, CDR1 LGHDT and CDR2 YNNKEL (reference sequence). The CDR3 totals 12 residues. The germline V and J ends were trimmed by 1 base and 5 bases, with 2 bases remaining between them. This chain's CDR3 is CASSQVTGELFF. The CDR3 DNA is TGTGCCAGCAGCCAAGTTACCGGGGAGCTGTTTTTT.

This clone was seen a few times. The genes are TRBV19 and TRBJ1-3; D remains unclear. V was clipped by 4 bases and J by 0 bases, with 7 bases between them. This CDR3 has 14 residues. Germline CDR1 LNHDA, CDR2 SQIVND (reference sequence). The CDR3 reads CASSTQSSGNTIYF. As DNA, the CDR3 is TGTGCCAGTAGTACTCAGAGCTCTGGAAACACCATATATTTT.

This chain connects TRBV5-1 to TRBJ1-1; a possible D gene is TRBD1 (5 bases). The CDR3 runs to 16 residues. V was pared by 1 base and J by 4 bases, with 17 bases between. From germline, CDR1 is SGHRS and CDR2 YFSETQ. The CDR3 DNA reads as TGCGCCAGCAGCTTGAACCCGCAGGGAATGGGCACTGAAGCTTTCTTT. Its protein product is CASSLNPQGMGTEAFF.

The rearrangement uses TRBV5-4 and TRBJ2-5, with D unresolved. The CDR3 extends over 14 amino acids. V shed 4 bases and J shed 4 bases, with 14 bases lying between them. Germline CDR1 reads SGHNT; CDR2 reads YYREEE (reference sequence). This chain's CDR3 is CASSLPARPETQYF. CDR3 bases: TGTGCCAGCAGCCTCCCCGCCCGGCCAGAGACCCAGTACTTC. Full variable domain (outside the CDR3, taken from reference TRBV5-4 and TRBJ2-5): ETGVTQSPTHLIKTRGQQVTLRCSSQSGHNTVSWYQQALGQGPQFIFQYYREEENGRGNFPPRFSGLQFPNYSSELNVNALELDDSALYLCASSLPARPETQYFGPGTRLLVL.

The CDR3 nucleotides are TGTGCCAGCAGTGGGGGGCAGGGCCAAGAAAAACTGTTTTTT. Its translation: CASSGGQGQEKLFF. The chain employs TRBV9 and TRBJ1-4; perhaps TRBD1 as D (6 bases). Germline V gene lookup returns CDR1 SGDLS and CDR2 YYNGEE. Between the trimmed V and J ends, which lost 5 bases and 8 bases, there was a span of 16 bases. The CDR3 extends over 14 amino acids. The whole variable domain, remainder taken from reference TRBV9 and TRBJ1-4, is DSGVTQTPKHLITATGQRVTLRCSPRSGDLSVYWYQQSLDQGLQFLIQYYNGEERAKGNILERFSAQQFPDLHSELNLSSLELGDSALYFCASSGGQGQEKLFFGSGTQLSVL.

This chain links TRBV5-1 with TRBJ2-1; D is undetermined. Per germline, CDR1 SGHRS and CDR2 YFSETQ. The V gene lost 0 bases and the J gene lost 2 bases, with 12 bases spanning the gap. The CDR3 is made up of 16 amino acids. CDR3 in amino acids: CASSLAVNTAYNEQFF. The CDR3 nucleotides read TGCGCCAGCAGCTTGGCTGTCAATACCGCCTACAATGAGCAGTTCTTC.

This chain connects TRBV4-2 to TRBJ2-3; 11 positions agree with TRBD2. The length of the CDR3 is 17 residues. Germline lookup yields CDR1 LGHNA and CDR2 YNFKEQ. V lost 0 bases, J lost 4 bases, and 6 bases stayed unmatched. DNA for the CDR3: TGTGCCAGCAGCCAAGATTCGACTAGCGGGATAGCAGATACGCAGTATTTT. The encoded protein is CASSQDSTSGIADTQYF.

The V call is TRBV24-1, the J call TRBJ2-7; D is perhaps TRBD1 (5 bases). CDR1 is KGHDR, CDR2 SFDVKD, per germline. Trimming pared 3 bases from V and 3 bases from J, leaving 11 bases between. CDR3 length: 14 amino acids. The CDR3 sequence is CATSDPGSNYEQYF. CDR3 nucleotide sequence: TGTGCCACCAGTGATCCAGGGTCTAACTACGAGCAGTACTTC.

The chain employs TRBV29-1 and TRBJ1-2; 9 nucleotides match TRBD1. The V segment lost 4 bases and the J segment 1 base; nucleotides outside the gene matches: 4. This CDR3 region has 14 residues. The germline V gene has CDR1 SQVTM and CDR2 ANQGSEA. The CDR3 sequence is CSVVGTGINYGYTF. The CDR3 region has the DNA TGCAGCGTTGTAGGGACAGGGATTAACTATGGCTACACCTTC.

The chain recombines TRBV7-9 with TRBJ2-7; TRBD1 aligns across 10 bases. Trimming took 5 bases from V and 4 from J; bases not matched to a gene: 8. Germline-derived CDR1 and CDR2 are SEHNR and FQNEAQ (reference sequence). This CDR3 is built from 15 residues. CDR3 amino acids: CASSPSPDRGYEQYF. The CDR3 DNA reads as TGTGCCAGCAGCCCTAGCCCGGACAGGGGGTACGAGCAGTACTTC.